The text below deals with one TCR beta chain. Its antigen is unknown. Trimming removed 7 bases at V and 4 bases at J, with 10 bases between. CDR1 and CDR2 (germline): SGHRS, YFSETQ. The CDR3 consists of 12 residues. Clones were sequenced by immunoSEQ multiplex PCR, and TCRdb holds only the in-frame ones, with some missing. The sample includes around 13,000 clones, around three quarters seen only once; the top ten take more than 15%. The sample is drawn from a study of ipilimumab plus nivolumab after autologous stem cell transplantation. For the study at large: Patients received a median of about 5 ipilimumab and about 8 nivolumab doses. Whole-study results and caveats: Authors suggest TCR repertoire, Treg phenotype and gut microbiota support further study.

Checkpoint therapy with ipilimumab 1 mg/kg began 14 to 28 days after transplant. Dosing: nivolumab 3 mg/kg IV, weeks 1, 4, 7, 10, then every two weeks to week 26. The TCR originated in a male donor with diffuse large B-cell lymphoma. The starting material was PBMCs, obtained in a trial of ipilimumab plus nivolumab as post-transplant consolidation. The rearrangement joins TRBV5-1 to TRBJ2-3; perhaps TRBD2 as D (6 bases). The CDR3 loop reads CASRGYADTQYF. The CDR3 DNA is TGCGCCAGCCGGGGGTATGCAGATACGCAGTATTTT.